Shown below are 8 T cell receptor beta chains from a single sample sequenced in a study of PD-1 blockade in classical Hodgkin lymphoma. Assay: immunoSEQ multiplex PCR; the TCRdb copy retains only in-frame clones and omits some. The profile covers 4,000 to 4,500 clones, with around 69% appearing a single time and about 10% taken by the ten largest. In every patient, relapse followed autologous stem cell transplantation, while exposure to brentuximab vedotin differed. The sample consisted of peripheral blood mononuclear cells (PBMCs), taken before the second cycle of nivolumab. Receptors were obtained from a human donor with classical Hodgkin lymphoma.

The chain has TRBV6-6 and TRBJ2-5, with D tentatively TRBD2 (5 bases). Trimming cost V 0 bases and J 7 bases, with 6 bases left between them. Per germline, CDR1 MNHNY and CDR2 SVGAGI (reference sequence). This CDR3 region has 12 residues. The CDR3 DNA is TGTGCCAGCAGTTACTCAAGCGGGACCCAGTACTTC. Translation: CASSYSSGTQYF.

This sequence joins TRBV9 and TRBJ2-1; D gene unclear. Germline lookup yields CDR1 SGDLS and CDR2 YYNGEE. Trimming shortened V by 0 bases and J by 4 bases, and 11 bases separated the two germline ends. The CDR3 runs to 15 residues. CDR3 nucleotides: TGTGCCAGCAGCGTAGCAGAACACCGATACAATGAGCAGTTCTTC. Translation: CASSVAEHRYNEQFF.

This chain connects TRBV19 to TRBJ1-1; D is perhaps TRBD1 (6 bases). The V end was cut by 6 bases, the J end by 4 bases, with 18 bases between. Germline lookup yields CDR1 LNHDA and CDR2 SQIVND (reference sequence). This CDR3 is 15 amino acids long. CDR3: CASSHPGGAGTEAFF. CDR3 DNA sequence: TGTGCCAGTAGCCACCCCGGGGGGGCCGGCACTGAAGCTTTCTTT. Filled out from reference TRBV19 and TRBJ1-1, the complete variable domain reads DGGITQSPKYLFRKEGQNVTLSCEQNLNHDAMYWYRQDPGQGLRLIYYSQIVNDFQKGDIAEGYSVSREKKESFPLTVTSAQKNPTAFYLCASSHPGGAGTEAFFGQGTRLTVV.

The genes are TRBV10-3 and TRBJ2-2; 10 nucleotides line up with TRBD2. The trim removed 4 bases at V and 3 bases at J, leaving 2 bases unmatched. The V gene's germline CDR1 is ENHRY and CDR2 SYGVKD. This CDR3 comprises 15 residues. CDR3 in DNA: TGTGCCATCAGTGCTAGCGGGAGAGACACCGGGGAGCTGTTTTTT. Amino acids: CAISASGRDTGELFF.

This chain connects TRBV28 to TRBJ1-5; unclear D gene. CDR1 MDHEN and CDR2 SYDVKM come from the germline V gene. This CDR3 contains 15 residues. V lost 5 bases to trimming and J lost 7 bases, with 18 bases between them. The CDR3 is CASSATPSLSQPQHF. The CDR3 DNA reads as TGTGCCAGCAGTGCAACCCCCTCCCTGTCGCAGCCCCAGCATTTT.

CDR3 coding DNA: TGTGCCAGCAGTGAAGGAGGGATTACGCAGTATTTT. This sequence encodes CASSEGGITQYF. V and J are TRBV6-1 and TRBJ2-3; D possibly corresponds to TRBD2 (5 bases). The germline gives CDR1 MNHNS, CDR2 SASEGT. With 1 base removed from V and 8 bases from J, the gap between germline ends came to 7 bases. The CDR3 has 12 residues.

The chain links TRBV6-1 to TRBJ2-1, with a tentative D call TRBD2 (5 bases). Germline CDR1 MNHNS, CDR2 SASEGT. Trimming cost V 1 base and J 4 bases, with 11 bases left between them. CDR3 size: 15 residues. The CDR3 sequence: CASSEVSGGYNEQFF. The CDR3 region has the DNA TGTGCCAGCAGTGAAGTGTCGGGCGGGTACAATGAGCAGTTCTTC.

This clone was counted a few times. A junction boundary mismatches the germline segment, possibly from a read error. This sequence joins TRBV28 and TRBJ2-6; possibly TRBD2 for D (5 bases). CDR3 length: 14 residues. The V gene's germline CDR1 is MDHEN and CDR2 SYDVKM. CDR3 protein: CASNLASRANVLTF. The DNA of the CDR3 is TGTGCCAGCAACCTAGCCTCTCGGGCCAACGTCCTGACTTTC.